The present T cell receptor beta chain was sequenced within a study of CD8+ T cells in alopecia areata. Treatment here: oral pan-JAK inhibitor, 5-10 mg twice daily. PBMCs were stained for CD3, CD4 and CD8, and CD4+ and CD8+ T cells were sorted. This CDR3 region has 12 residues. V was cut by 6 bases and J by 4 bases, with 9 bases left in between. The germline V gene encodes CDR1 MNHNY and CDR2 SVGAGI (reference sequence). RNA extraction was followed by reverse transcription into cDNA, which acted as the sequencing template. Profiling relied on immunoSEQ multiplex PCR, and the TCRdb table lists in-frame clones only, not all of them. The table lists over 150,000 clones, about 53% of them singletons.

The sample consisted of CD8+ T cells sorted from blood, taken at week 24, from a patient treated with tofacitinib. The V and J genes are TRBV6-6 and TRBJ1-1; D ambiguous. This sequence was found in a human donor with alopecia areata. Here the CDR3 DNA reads TGTGCCAGCAGAACCTTCGGCACTGAAGCTTTCTTT. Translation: CASRTFGTEAFF.